Shown below are 16 T cell receptor beta chains from a single sample sequenced in a study of CD8 T cells in ankylosing spondylitis. TCRdb re-called the 5' RACE reads through MiXCR, storing one row per CDR3 protein. The table lists 200,000 to 250,000 distinct CDR3 sequences, roughly 26% of them singletons. The sample consisted of blood, either unsorted or a sorted T cell fraction (not recorded which). These receptors were taken from a male donor with ankylosing spondylitis or in good health (not recorded which).

The chain has TRBV25-1 and TRBJ1-1; D call uncertain. The germline CDR1 and CDR2 sequences are MGHDK and SYGVNS. The CDR3 is made up of 11 amino acids. The V end was cut by 2 bases, the J end by 2 bases, with 0 bases between. The CDR3 DNA reads TGTGCCAGCAGTGAAAACACTGAAGCTTTCTTT. This translates into CASSENTEAFF. The whole variable domain, filled in from reference TRBV25-1 and TRBJ1-1, reads EADIYQTPRYLVIGTGKKITLECSQTMGHDKMYWYQQDPGMELHLIHYSYGVNSTEKGDLSSESTVSRIRTEHFPLTLESARPSHTSQYLCASSENTEAFFGQGTRLTVV.

This clonotype was seen more than once but under ten times. The chain's CDR3 is CAISASGKLYEQYF. The CDR3 DNA sequence: TGTGCCATCAGTGCAAGCGGGAAATTGTACGAGCAGTACTTC. The J gene is TRBJ2-7, the V gene TRBV10-3; TRBD2 matches 7 bases. Losses at the gene ends were 4 bases for V and 4 bases for J; bases not matched to a gene: 7. The CDR3 contains 14 residues. In germline, CDR1 is ENHRY, CDR2 SYGVKD.

The V gene is TRBV5-6, the J gene TRBJ2-1, with 10 bases aligning to TRBD2. This CDR3 has 15 residues. J gave up 8 bases and V 4 bases, and 9 bases lay outside the gene matches. Germline V CDR1 and CDR2: SGHDT, YYEEEE. The CDR3 DNA reads as TGTGCCAGCAGCCAAGGTAGCGGGAGGTTCGATGAGCAGTTCTTC. Encoded protein: CASSQGSGRFDEQFF.

This clonotype was observed many times. The chain carries TRBV29-1 and TRBJ2-3; no clear D gene. This CDR3 region has 11 residues. With 2 bases removed from V and 6 bases from J, the gap between germline ends came to 6 bases. Germline-derived CDR1 and CDR2 are SQVTM and ANQGSEA. CDR3 in DNA: TGCAGCGTTGAACCCCAGGATACGCAGTATTTT. This codes for CSVEPQDTQYF.

There are a few counts of this clonotype. CDR3 region: CASSYSDRRLASYTF. DNA for the CDR3: TGTGCCAGCAGTTACTCGGACAGGCGCCTTGCTAGCTACACCTTC. The chain combines TRBV6-5 with TRBJ1-2, with 7 bases lining up with TRBD1. Per germline, CDR1 MNHEY and CDR2 SVGAGI. The CDR3 runs to 15 residues. J lost 9 bases, V lost 0 bases, and 10 bases had no gene match.

This clonotype was counted many times. The rearrangement uses TRBV11-2 and TRBJ2-7; 10 bases fit TRBD1. The CDR3 length is 15 residues. CDR1 and CDR2 from the germline V gene are SGHAT and FQNNGV. J lost 3 bases, V lost 6 bases, and 8 bases had no gene match. CDR3 residues: CASRFPGQGYYEQYF. CDR3 nucleotides: TGTGCCAGCAGGTTCCCGGGACAGGGGTACTACGAGCAGTACTTC.

This chain uses TRBV4-3 with TRBJ2-1; 11 nucleotides agree with TRBD2. After removal of 4 bases from V and 8 bases from J, the junction contained 13 bases not matched to a gene. Germline-derived CDR1 and CDR2 are LGHNA and YSLEER. The CDR3 consists of 17 residues. This CDR3 is CASSLTTSGSGSDEQFF. The DNA of the CDR3 is TGCGCCAGCAGCCTGACAACTAGCGGGAGTGGTAGTGATGAGCAGTTCTTC.

This clonotype was seen a handful of times. This rearrangement joins TRBV27 to TRBJ2-1, with 10 bases that match TRBD2. This CDR3 spans 16 amino acids. V was clipped by 2 bases and J by 7 bases; unmatched bases: 8. CDR1 and CDR2 (germline): MNHEY, SMNVEV (reference sequence). The CDR3 nucleotides read TGTGCCAGCAGTTTAATCTGGACTAGCGGTCCTAATGAGCAGTTCTTC. It specifies CASSLIWTSGPNEQFF.

The chain joins TRBV27 to TRBJ2-5; 7 nucleotides align to TRBD1. This CDR3 has 15 amino acids. The germline gives CDR1 MNHEY, CDR2 SMNVEV (reference sequence). The J segment lost 2 bases and the V segment lost 6 bases, leaving 9 bases of the junction unmatched. The CDR3 here is CASRFLDRTQETQYF. The CDR3 region has the DNA TGTGCCAGCAGATTCTTGGACAGGACACAAGAGACCCAGTACTTC.

This clonotype was seen ten or more times. This chain links TRBV20-1 with TRBJ2-1; 8 positions agree with TRBD2. Per germline, CDR1 DFQATT and CDR2 SNEGSKA (reference sequence). The trim removed 0 bases at V and 10 bases at J, leaving 8 bases unmatched. This CDR3 has 14 amino acids. The CDR3 nucleotides read TGCAGTGCTAGAGAAGCGGGAGTGCTTCCGGAGCAGTTCTTC. This codes for CSAREAGVLPEQFF.

This clonotype was observed at least ten times. The gene calls are TRBV20-1 and TRBJ2-3, with 10 positions matching TRBD1. V was pared by 6 bases and J by 1 base, with 7 bases of the junction left unmatched. Germline assignment: CDR1 DFQATT and CDR2 SNEGSKA (reference sequence). This CDR3 is 15 amino acids long. The CDR3 DNA is TGCAGTGCAGACAGGGGGCTAGCGGGCACAGATACGCAGTATTTT. Translated, it gives CSADRGLAGTDTQYF.

The V and J genes are TRBV3-1 and TRBJ1-2, with D possibly matching TRBD1 (5 bases). The CDR3 contains 15 residues. The germline V gene has CDR1 LGHDT and CDR2 YNNKEL (reference sequence). V was shortened by 4 bases and J by 2 bases, with 14 bases between the two germline ends. The CDR3 loop reads CASSRGGAENYGYTF. Written as DNA, the CDR3 is TGTGCCAGCAGCCGGGGCGGGGCGGAAAACTATGGCTACACCTTC.

This clonotype was detected a few times. The genes are TRBV5-6 and TRBJ1-3, with 7 bases lining up with TRBD1. The CDR3 is 16 residues long. Germline V gene lookup returns CDR1 SGHDT and CDR2 YYEEEE. V lost 5 bases to trimming and J lost 0 bases; unmatched junction nucleotides: 8. CDR3 in DNA: TGTGCCAGCAGTCGACAGGGACTATACTCTGGAAACACCATATATTTT. Protein sequence: CASSRQGLYSGNTIYF.

This clonotype was found many times. V is TRBV29-1 and J is TRBJ1-2; D uncertain. Per germline, CDR1 SQVTM and CDR2 ANQGSEA. The CDR3 has 10 amino acids. The V and J ends lost 8 bases and 6 bases respectively, with 10 bases between them. The CDR3 nucleotides read TGCAGCAAACCCAGCCATGGCTACACCTTC. It codes for CSKPSHGYTF.

The chain links TRBV29-1 to TRBJ2-5; D ambiguous. The ends were cut back, 6 bases at V and 5 bases at J, with 13 bases in the middle. There are 12 residues in the CDR3. Per germline, CDR1 SQVTM and CDR2 ANQGSEA. The CDR3 reads CSVNRQMETQYF. For the CDR3, the DNA is TGCAGCGTCAACCGGCAGATGGAGACCCAGTACTTC.

This clonotype occurred once. A read error may be the cause here, since a much bigger clone is one base away. The V call is TRBV12-3 or TRBV12-4, the J call TRBJ2-1; no definite D call. The V and J ends lost 2 bases and 3 bases respectively, with 14 bases between them. CDR3 length equals 16 residues. CDR3 residues: CASSLRMSRFYNEQFF. The CDR3 nucleotides read TGTGCCAGCAGTTTAAGGATGAGCAGGTTCTACAATGAGCAGTTCTTC.